The 8 T cell receptor beta chains presented below share a single source sample, sequenced in a study of cytomegalovirus exposure and HLA in healthy donors. Vbeta (60) and Jbeta (13) primers were used in the PCR. TCRdb's copy holds only in-frame clones and misses some; the assay was immunoSEQ multiplex PCR. The data show 90,000 to 100,000 clones, with around three fifths seen just once and roughly 3.9% held by the top ten. The material sequenced was PBMCs. Receptors originate from a man aged 25 to 45 in good health and CMV-seronegative.

The DNA for the CDR3 is TGTGCCAGCAGGACAGGGGTGGGAGAGACCCAGTACTTC. Translated: CASRTGVGETQYF. V is TRBV11-2 and J is TRBJ2-5, with TRBD1 matching 8 bases. This CDR3 has 13 amino acids. The trim removed 6 bases at V and 4 bases at J, leaving 4 bases unmatched. Germline lookup yields CDR1 SGHAT and CDR2 FQNNGV.

This clone was detected a few times. This chain uses TRBV7-2 with TRBJ2-2; D ambiguous. The CDR3 consists of 13 residues. Germline V gene data show CDR1 as SGHTA and CDR2 as FQGNSA. The germline V and J ends were trimmed by 5 bases and 6 bases, with 10 bases remaining between them. This CDR3 is CASSPPLAGELFF. The CDR3 bases are TGTGCCAGCAGCCCACCACTGGCCGGGGAGCTGTTTTTT.

The V and J genes are TRBV6-5 and TRBJ1-2; 7 bases are a match to TRBD1. CDR3 length equals 15 residues. The junction had 4 bases not matched to a gene; V was cut back by 0 bases and J by 3 bases. Germline values: CDR1 MNHEY, CDR2 SVGAGI. CDR3 nucleotides: TGTGCCAGCAGTTACTCGTTTACAGGGGACTATGGCTACACCTTC. Encoded protein: CASSYSFTGDYGYTF.

CDR3 sequence: CASSLGDRRSLNEQFF. The CDR3 coding sequence is TGTGCCAGCAGCTTGGGGGACAGGAGGAGCCTCAATGAGCAGTTCTTC. The J gene is TRBJ2-1, the V gene TRBV5-4; 8 bases agree with TRBD1. Germline assignment: CDR1 SGHNT and CDR2 YYREEE (reference sequence). This CDR3 is 16 amino acids long. Trimming at V came to 0 bases and at J to 6 bases, leaving 8 bases not matched to a gene.

The table lists this clone with a few counts. This rearrangement joins TRBV5-4 to TRBJ1-4; D remains unclear. Germline V gene sequence: CDR1 SGHNT, CDR2 YYREEE (reference sequence). Trimming cost V 4 bases and J 2 bases, with 12 bases left between them. CDR3 length: 15 residues. The CDR3 sequence: CASSLDGGTNEKLFF. CDR3 sequence (DNA): TGTGCCAGCAGCCTTGACGGAGGGACTAATGAAAAACTGTTTTTT.

V usage is TRBV5-1 and J usage is TRBJ2-1; TRBD1 might be the D (6 bases). The CDR3 is 16 residues long. CDR1 SGHRS and CDR2 YFSETQ come from the germline V gene. V lost 5 bases and J lost 0, with 15 bases in between. The CDR3 loop reads CASSREAGDSYNEQFF. The CDR3 DNA follows: TGCGCCAGCAGTCGAGAGGCAGGGGACTCCTACAATGAGCAGTTCTTC.

The chain employs TRBV19 and TRBJ2-7; 9 nucleotides agree with TRBD2. Germline V gene sequence: CDR1 LNHDA, CDR2 SQIVND (reference sequence). CDR3 length: 15 residues. V lost 5 bases, J lost 5 bases, and 10 bases stayed unmatched. The CDR3 DNA reads TGTGCCAGTAGTTTAGTGGGACTAGCTTCCGACGAGCAGTACTTC. Residues: CASSLVGLASDEQYF.

This clone appeared once. At the DNA level, this CDR3 is encoded by other sequences in the same sample as well. V is TRBV7-3 and J is TRBJ2-3; 8 bases match TRBD2. The germline V gene has CDR1 SGHTA and CDR2 FQGTGA. The CDR3 is 15 residues long. The V gene end was trimmed by 5 bases and the J gene end by 0 bases; junction bases not matched to a gene: 4. CDR3 DNA: TGTGCCAGCAGCCATAGCGGGGTTAGCACAGATACGCAGTATTTT. This gives the protein CASSHSGVSTDTQYF.